Each of the 6 T cell receptor beta chains below was sequenced from the same sample in a study of neoadjuvant nivolumab and ipilimumab in lung cancer. TCRdb keeps only in-frame clones here, not all; method: immunoSEQ multiplex PCR. Of 40,000 to 60,000 clones in the sample, about 89% were seen once. The sequences come from blood, collected before neoadjuvant nivolumab, alone or with ipilimumab. The origin of the receptors is an adult with non-small cell lung cancer. Some clones in this sample may be carry-over from other donors' samples.

The genes are TRBV30 and TRBJ2-5, with TRBD2 identical over 14 bases. V lost 5 bases to trimming and J lost 4 bases; unmatched junction nucleotides: 6. The CDR3 contains 15 residues. The germline V gene has CDR1 GTSNPN and CDR2 SVGIG (reference sequence). The CDR3 spells CAWDGLAGGRETQYF. The CDR3 nucleotides are TGTGCCTGGGATGGACTAGCGGGAGGCCGAGAGACCCAGTACTTC.

The chain uses TRBV6-5 and TRBJ1-5; D not resolved. The V gene lost 4 bases and the J gene lost 4 bases, with 8 bases spanning the gap. The CDR3 sequence is 13 residues long. Germline V lookup: CDR1 MNHEY, CDR2 SVGAGI. CDR3 sequence reads: CASSSVANQPQHF. Written as DNA, the CDR3 is TGTGCCAGCAGTTCGGTGGCTAATCAGCCCCAGCATTTT.

The chain recombines TRBV4-1 with TRBJ2-7; 10 positions match TRBD2. Germline CDR1 MGHRA, CDR2 YSYEKL. The V gene end was trimmed by 2 bases and the J gene end by 4 bases; junction bases not matched to a gene: 5. The CDR3 length is 15 residues. Here the CDR3 reads CASSQLAGVSYEQYF. The CDR3 nucleotides read TGCGCCAGCAGCCAACTAGCGGGAGTTTCTTACGAGCAGTACTTC.

The chain has TRBV7-3 and TRBJ2-7, with D perhaps assigned TRBD1 or TRBD2 (5 bases each). This CDR3 contains 17 residues. V lost 4 bases, J lost 0 bases, and 19 bases lay in between. Germline V gives CDR1 SGHTA, CDR2 FQGTGA. As DNA, the CDR3 is TGTGCCAGCAGCTCCTTAGGTGGGACCTGGGGCTCCTACGAGCAGTACTTC. Translated: CASSSLGGTWGSYEQYF.

This sequence joins TRBV5-1 and TRBJ1-1, with 11 bases identical to TRBD1. The CDR3 has 13 residues. Germline assignment: CDR1 SGHRS and CDR2 YFSETQ. V shed 8 bases and J 10 bases; nucleotides not matched to a gene: 10. The CDR3: CASKPDRGPTAFF. For the CDR3, the DNA is TGCGCCAGTAAACCGGACAGGGGGCCCACAGCTTTCTTT.

This chain connects TRBV6-1 to TRBJ2-5, with 7 bases matching TRBD2. V shed 4 bases, J shed 4 bases, and the junction held 9 bases outside the gene matches. This CDR3 contains 15 residues. Germline V gives CDR1 MNHNS, CDR2 SASEGT. The CDR3 loop is CASSGGTGGRETQYF. CDR3 nucleotides: TGTGCCAGCAGTGGAGGGACGGGAGGACGAGAGACCCAGTACTTC.